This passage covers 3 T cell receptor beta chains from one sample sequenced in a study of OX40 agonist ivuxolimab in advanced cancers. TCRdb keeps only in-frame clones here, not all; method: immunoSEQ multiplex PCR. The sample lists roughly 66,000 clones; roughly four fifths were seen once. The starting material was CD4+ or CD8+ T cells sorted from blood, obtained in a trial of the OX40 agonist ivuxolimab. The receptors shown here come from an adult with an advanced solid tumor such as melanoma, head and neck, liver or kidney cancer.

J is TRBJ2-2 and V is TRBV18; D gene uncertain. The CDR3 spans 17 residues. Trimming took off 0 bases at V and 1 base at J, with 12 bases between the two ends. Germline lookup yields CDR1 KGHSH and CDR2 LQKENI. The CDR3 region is CASSPPSSQLNTGELFF. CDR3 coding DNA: TGTGCCAGCTCACCACCATCGTCACAGTTGAACACCGGGGAGCTGTTTTTT.

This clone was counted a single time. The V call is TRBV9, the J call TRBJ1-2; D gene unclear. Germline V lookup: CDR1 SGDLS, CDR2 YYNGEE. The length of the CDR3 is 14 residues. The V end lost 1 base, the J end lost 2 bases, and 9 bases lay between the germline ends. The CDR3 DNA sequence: TGTGCCAGCAGCGTACAAGGGCAGAACTATGGCTACACCTTC. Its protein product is CASSVQGQNYGYTF.

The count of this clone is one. CDR3 sequence (DNA): TGTGTTTCTGCCCCTAGCGCACTAGCCAAAAACATTCAGTACTTC. This gives the protein CVSAPSALAKNIQYF. The genes are TRBV19 and TRBJ2-4; maybe TRBD2 (6 bases). Per germline, CDR1 LNHDA and CDR2 SQIVND (reference sequence). This CDR3 spans 15 amino acids.